The 5 T cell receptor beta chains listed next were all sequenced from one sample in a study of T cell responses to AZD1222 COVID-19 vaccine. Measured with immunoSEQ multiplex PCR; TCRdb has only the in-frame clones, and not every one. The data contain approximately 130,000 clones, about 90% of them seen just once; the ten biggest clones take up almost 5.5%. Specimen: peripheral blood, collected on day 0 of AZD1222 vaccination. The source of these receptors is an adult in good health.

The chain has TRBV5-1 and TRBJ2-3; TRBD1 might be the D (6 bases). Germline CDR1 reads SGHRS; CDR2 reads YFSETQ. The V and J ends lost 3 bases and 13 bases respectively, with 21 bases between them. The CDR3 spans 14 residues. The CDR3 DNA follows: TGCGCCAGCAGCTCGGACAGCCTAACGGGTAGGGAGTATTTT. Protein product: CASSSDSLTGREYF.

In its sample, this clone was seen once. The chain uses TRBV19 and TRBJ1-2; 9 nucleotides line up with TRBD1. Germline CDR1 and CDR2: LNHDA and SQIVND (reference sequence). Trimming at V came to 3 bases and at J to 7 bases, leaving 6 bases not matched to a gene. The CDR3 totals 14 residues. The CDR3 coding sequence is TGTGCCAGTAGTATTGGAACAGGGGGCCTTGGCTACACCTTC. It translates to CASSIGTGGLGYTF.

V is TRBV6-5 and J is TRBJ1-4, with a tentative D call TRBD1 (5 bases). V dropped 6 bases and J dropped 5 bases, with 16 bases sitting between them. This CDR3 has 15 residues. Germline CDR1 and CDR2: MNHEY and SVGAGI. The CDR3 sequence is CASRRAGTGNEKLFF. For the CDR3, the DNA is TGTGCCAGCAGGCGAGCCGGGACGGGAAATGAAAAACTGTTTTTT.

The gene calls are TRBV10-1 and TRBJ2-6; D gene unclear. Trimming cost V 3 bases and J 3 bases, with 3 bases left between them. The CDR3 runs to 13 residues. CDR1 is WNHNN and CDR2 is SYGVQD in the germline V gene (reference sequence). CDR3 sequence reads: CASSESGANVLTF. The CDR3 region has the DNA TGCGCCAGCAGTGAAAGTGGGGCCAACGTCCTGACTTTC.

The CDR3 sequence is CASTLGQGRNTIYF. The CDR3 DNA reads as TGTGCCAGCACCCTAGGACAGGGAAGAAACACCATATATTTT. The chain is built from TRBV28 and TRBJ1-3, with 8 bases matching TRBD1. In germline, CDR1 is MDHEN, CDR2 SYDVKM. The CDR3 contains 14 residues. V lost 7 bases and J lost 5; bases outside the gene matches: 7.